A selection of T cell receptor beta chains follows, all from one sample in a study of cytotoxic CD8 clonotypes in ibrutinib-treated CLL. TCRdb's table, derived via immunoSEQ multiplex PCR, lists solely in-frame clones and lacks some. The profile shows 150,000 to 200,000 clones, over 55% of them singletons. This sample comprised PBMCs, obtained after 24 months of ibrutinib treatment. The receptors shown here come from a human donor with chronic lymphocytic leukemia. Each CDR3 is given without its conserved first and last residue.

j_call: TRBJ1-2; v_call: TRBV28; cdr3_aa: ASSLAGNIANYGYT
j_call: TRBJ2-2; v_call: TRBV11-2; cdr3_aa: ASLRTRNTGELF
j_call: TRBJ2-3; v_call: TRBV2; cdr3_aa: ASSELYRAGATDTQY
j_call: TRBJ2-1; v_call: TRBV5-1; cdr3_aa: ASSLSRTGGHNEQF
j_call: TRBJ2-2; v_call: TRBV19; cdr3_aa: ASESAGELF
j_call: TRBJ2-3; v_call: TRBV4-2; cdr3_aa: ASSQSVAGTDTQY
j_call: TRBJ1-1; v_call: TRBV28; cdr3_aa: ASRDGTGDLNTEAF
j_call: TRBJ1-3; v_call: TRBV7-2; cdr3_aa: ASSSDTPGNTIY
j_call: TRBJ1-1; v_call: TRBV5-1; cdr3_aa: ASSLYGLNTEAF
j_call: TRBJ2-1; v_call: TRBV7-8; cdr3_aa: ASSTRQGAFVEQF
j_call: TRBJ2-5; v_call: TRBV4-1; cdr3_aa: ASSQDVGEETQY
j_call: TRBJ2-7; v_call: TRBV30; cdr3_aa: AWYRGRTSGSHEQY
j_call: TRBJ2-7; v_call: TRBV30; cdr3_aa: AWRPDSNYEQY